This T cell receptor (beta chain) was recovered during a study of neurological immune-mediated disorders. Study findings and constraints: Levels of TCR clonal expansion peaked in HTLV-1-associated myelopathy and reached their lowest in multiple sclerosis, under those of healthy controls.

Germline CDR1 SGHTA, CDR2 FQGNSA. The ends lost 5 bases at V and 0 bases at J; junction bases unmatched: 5. The CDR3 contains 15 residues. This clonotype was observed at least ten times. What it recognizes is unknown. Synthesis of cDNA was performed by 5'RACE using 10-nucleotide random UMIs. TCRdb fed the 5' RACE reads into MiXCR, producing one record per CDR3 protein. This table has some 89,000 distinct CDR3 sequences, 4.3% appearing once. Time point in this sample: longitudinal time-point 3. It was from 2 million PBMCs stored at -80 C that the unsorted libraries were obtained. The clonotype was recovered from a woman aged 60-75 years with multiple sclerosis. This sequence joins TRBV7-2 and TRBJ2-7; TRBD1 matches at 9 bases. Sequencing was performed on PBMCs. The CDR3 DNA is TGTGCCAGCAGCACTACAGGGGGCAGCTCCTACGAGCAGTACTTC. As protein: CASSTTGGSSYEQYF. Combining the CDR3 with reference TRBV7-2 and TRBJ2-7 gives the whole variable domain GAGVSQSPSNKVTEKGKDVELRCDPISGHTALYWYRQSLGQGLEFLIYFQGNSAPDKSGLPSDRFSAERTGGSVSTLTIQRTQQEDSAVYLCASSTTGGSSYEQYFGPGTRLTVT.